This T cell receptor beta chain was recorded in a study of cytotoxic CD8 clonotypes in ibrutinib-treated CLL (TCRdb year 2021). Looking at the study overall: In this cohort, 15 patients were treatment-naive and roughly 10 were relapsed/refractory, while around 18 had unmutated IGHV. Response samples were obtained after a median of roughly 13 months of treatment, with a range of roughly 6 to 36 months. Of the 70 to 90 people in the trial, approximately 26 had longitudinal samples available. An average of 255,043 productive templates and 80,000 to 100,000 productive rearrangements was obtained per sample. Cryopreserved peripheral blood mononuclear cells were collected at three points: before therapy, at response, and at either sustained remission or disease progression. Every remission and progressive disease sample was obtained while ibrutinib was still being received by the patients. Partial responses were observed in about 25 patients and complete responses in 2; after a median follow-up of around 64 months, remission was maintained in 14 patients and progression was observed in 12. What the work shows at the level of the full study, not this receptor alone: Clonality increased at ibrutinib response, stayed stable in sustained remission, and fell back toward baseline at progression. Baseline clonality was found to be higher than that of age-matched healthy donors and was strongly correlated with circulating CD8+ T-cell counts. Lymph node repertoires were not examined, and the timing of sampling was not matched between patients in sustained remission and those whose disease progressed. Public clonotypes were rare and either shrank or stayed stable during treatment, and the rise in clonality at ibrutinib response reflected expansion of private clonotypes.

The intended sense of this specimen's time point label: approximately 11 months on ibrutinib. About 2 micrograms of genomic DNA were extracted from cryopreserved PBMCs for TCR beta library preparation. Longitudinal blood samples from CLL patients on ibrutinib monotherapy underwent high-throughput TCR beta sequencing. The patients took part in an open-label, single-center phase 2 trial of ibrutinib monotherapy. On a MiSeq, deep resolution sequencing aimed for a depth between 1 in 1 million and 1 in 200,000 T cells, with each clonotype covered about 9.2x on average. The immunoSEQ hsTCRB Kit was used to generate the TCR beta libraries. On the authors' methods: The data were analyzed with ImmunoSEQ Analyzer and ImmunoSEQ Data Assistant, and V, D and J gene assignments followed IMGT definitions. Clonality, which ranges from 0 to 1, was calculated as one minus the normalized Shannon entropy of productive rearrangement frequencies. Only overrepresented clonotypes making up at least 0.05% of the repertoire of each patient were included in the public clonotype analysis. Roughly 12 age-matched healthy donor repertoires from immuneACCESS were used as controls for clonality. The table was pulled from immuneACCESS by TCRdb, which kept in-frame rearrangements only. Such tables lose some clones; where checked, under half of the loss comes from unresolved V genes, and the rest has no known cause. Clonal size and the V and J genes are those of that table, whereas D and trimming came from the DNA. The table for this sample lists tens of thousands of clones; 90% of them were counted only once. Approximately 3.1% of the sample goes to the ten largest clones.

This clone is a singleton in its sample. Its binding antigen is unknown. Per-base qualities were not stored, and no clone one base away is much larger. The input for sequencing was PBMCs, taken after 12 months of ibrutinib treatment. The clonotype comes from a human donor with chronic lymphocytic leukemia.

The DNA is as follows: TGCGCCAGCAGCTTGGAGTACTACAATGAGCAGTTCTTC. This gives the protein CASSLEYYNEQFF. The V and J genes are TRBV5-1 and TRBJ2-1, with the D gene uncertain. The CDR3 contains 13 residues, cysteine and phenylalanine counted. The entry retains the CDR3 DNA only, 39 bases that are in frame from base 1. The germline V gene gives CDR1 as SGHRS and CDR2 as YFSETQ. V lost 0 bases and J lost 3 bases; the stretch between them is 4 bases long.